This TCR beta chain was recorded in a study of shared clonotypes between healthy human individuals. For the study at large: There were three CD4 naive, three CD4 memory, two CD8 naive and one CD8 memory plates per donor.

Splitting of CD4+ cells produced CD45RA+ naive and CD45RA-negative memory subsets. Deep-level assay runs were performed. The repertoire was sequenced with immunoSEQ multiplex PCR; TCRdb's copy has only in-frame clones and lacks some. The table has roughly 2,300,000 clones, just under 95% seen once. The CDR3 is 18 amino acids. The J segment lost 6 bases and the V segment lost 0 bases, leaving 10 bases of the junction unmatched. Germline V gives CDR1 WNHNN, CDR2 SYGVQD (reference sequence). The sample was naive CD4+ T cells from PBMCs. Subset of the sample: CD45RA+ positively selected. The V gene is TRBV10-1, the J gene TRBJ2-3; TRBD2 aligns across 12 bases. This clonotype was obtained from a man in his late teens or twenties in good health. Some clones in this sample may be carry-over from other donors' samples. The CDR3 loop reads CASSESATSGSRMDTQYF. In DNA, the CDR3 is TGCGCCAGCAGTGAGTCGGCGACTAGCGGGAGCCGGATGGATACGCAGTATTTT.